Listed here are 28 T cell receptor beta chains from one sample, sequenced in a study of T and B cells in COVID-19 patients. BIOMED2 TRB-A/B primer pools were used in multiplex TRB PCR. TCRdb fed the multiplex PCR reads into MiXCR, producing one record per CDR3 protein. Of fewer than 10,000 distinct CDR3 sequences listed, 25% to 30% are singletons. Each TRB amplification used roughly 220-550 ng of genomic DNA from blood. The sample was blood. The receptor source for this set is a human donor who had recovered from COVID-19.

In its sample, this clonotype ranks as medium-sized. The CDR3 loop is CAWSEGLYGELFF. The CDR3, as DNA: TGTGCCTGGAGCGAAGGGTTGTACGGGGAGCTGTTTTTT. The chain carries TRBV30 and TRBJ2-2; D is ambiguous. Germline-derived CDR1 and CDR2 are GTSNPN and SVGIG (reference sequence). V lost 3 bases to trimming and J lost 7 bases, with 12 bases between them. This CDR3 region has 13 residues. Supplemented by reference TRBV30 and TRBJ2-2, the full variable domain reads SQTIHQWPATLVQPVGSPLSLECTVEGTSNPNLYWYRQAAGRGLQLLFYSVGIGQISSEVPQNLSASRPQDRQFILSSKKLLLSDSGFYLCAWSEGLYGELFFGEGSRLTVL.

The chain combines TRBV5-1 with TRBJ2-3; 9 nucleotides match TRBD2. Germline assignment: CDR1 SGHRS and CDR2 YFSETQ. This CDR3 has 18 amino acids. The J segment lost 2 bases and the V segment lost 3 bases, leaving 13 bases of the junction unmatched. The CDR3 here is CASSSRGSSGVYTDTQYF. For the CDR3, the DNA is TGCGCCAGCAGCTCCCGAGGTTCTAGCGGGGTCTACACAGATACGCAGTATTTT.

This clonotype was counted only a few times. The chain recombines TRBV5-4 with TRBJ2-1; 8 bases align to TRBD2. This CDR3 contains 15 residues. Looked up from germline, CDR1 is SGHNT and CDR2 is YYREEE (reference sequence). V dropped 0 bases and J dropped 8; count of bases not matched to a gene: 7. The CDR3 loop reads CASSLENRLAHEQFF. The DNA for the CDR3 is TGTGCCAGCAGCTTGGAGAACCGACTAGCGCATGAGCAGTTCTTC.

This clonotype came up a few times. This chain connects TRBV10-3 to TRBJ2-1; 9 bases match TRBD2. Trimming took 7 bases from V and 0 from J; bases not matched to a gene: 13. Germline V gives CDR1 ENHRY, CDR2 SYGVKD. CDR3 size: 18 residues. This chain's CDR3 is CAITSLSGGLSSYNEQFF. In DNA form, the CDR3 reads TGTGCCATCACGTCTTTAAGCGGGGGGCTCAGCTCCTACAATGAGCAGTTCTTC.

V and J are TRBV6-5 and TRBJ1-3, with D possibly being TRBD1 (6 bases). There are 14 residues in the CDR3. Trimming cost V 4 bases and J 1 base, with 8 bases left between them. Germline loops: CDR1 MNHEY, CDR2 SVGAGI. This CDR3 is CASSLGGSGNTIYF. The CDR3 bases are TGTGCCAGCAGTTTAGGGGGGTCTGGAAACACCATATATTTT.

V is TRBV6-1 and J is TRBJ1-1; a possible D gene is TRBD1 (6 bases). Deletions cut 4 bases from V and 5 bases from J, with 11 bases between. Germline V gene sequence: CDR1 MNHNS, CDR2 SASEGT. This CDR3 comprises 13 residues. The CDR3 reads CASSGTVTTEAFF. CDR3 coding DNA: TGTGCCAGCAGTGGGACAGTTACTACTGAAGCTTTCTTT.

With regard to this clonotype: A read error may produce the germline difference seen at one junction end. The chain is built from TRBV19 and TRBJ1-2, with D hard to call. Per the germline V gene, CDR1 is LNHDA and CDR2 is SQIVND (reference sequence). This CDR3 spans 18 amino acids. The CDR3 DNA reads TGTGCCAGTAGTATAGCCCCCGGACTAACCGAAAAAAACTATGTCTACACCTTC. Encoded protein: CASSIAPGLTEKNYVYTF.

The chain employs TRBV5-1 and TRBJ2-7; the match to TRBD2 covers 14 bases. The CDR3 sequence is 15 residues long. Germline V gene sequence: CDR1 SGHRS, CDR2 YFSETQ. After removal of 4 bases from V and 5 bases from J, the junction contained 5 bases not matched to a gene. The CDR3 is CASSRMGLAGDEQYF. The CDR3 DNA follows: TGCGCCAGCAGCCGGATGGGACTAGCGGGAGACGAGCAGTACTTC.

This clonotype is medium-sized within its sample. The V call is TRBV5-4, the J call TRBJ2-3; unclear D gene. The CDR3 runs 15 residues. V was cut by 7 bases and J by 2 bases, with 17 bases left in between. Germline V gene sequence: CDR1 SGHNT, CDR2 YYREEE (reference sequence). The CDR3 reads CASGPAYPNTDTQYF. In nucleotides, the CDR3 is TGTGCCAGCGGACCAGCTTACCCTAACACAGATACGCAGTATTTT.

V usage is TRBV6-6 and J usage is TRBJ1-4; D might be TRBD1 (6 bases). This CDR3 spans 13 amino acids. Germline CDR1 and CDR2: MNHNY and SVGAGI (reference sequence). Trimming left V 7 bases short and J 8 bases short, with 14 bases between. CDR3 sequence (DNA): TGTGCCAGCACCGGGGCTCAGGGGGAAAAACTGTTTTTT. Its protein is CASTGAQGEKLFF.

By share of the sample, this clonotype is medium-sized. The chain has TRBV7-6 and TRBJ2-5; D could derive from TRBD1 or TRBD2 (5 bases each). Germline V gene sequence: CDR1 SGHVS, CDR2 FNYEAQ. V shed 5 bases and J shed 2 bases, with 9 bases lying between them. This CDR3 is 13 amino acids long. CDR3 sequence reads: CASSAGRQETQYF. The CDR3 DNA reads as TGTGCCAGCAGCGCAGGGAGACAAGAGACCCAGTACTTC.

The chain joins TRBV12-3 or TRBV12-4 to TRBJ1-1; perhaps TRBD1 as D (5 bases). Between the trimmed V and J ends, which lost 6 bases and 2 bases, there was a span of 10 bases. This CDR3 has 13 residues. This chain's CDR3 is CASRQGTNTEAFF. The CDR3 nucleotides are TGTGCCAGCAGGCAGGGTACTAACACTGAAGCTTTCTTT.

J is TRBJ1-2 and V is TRBV6-1; 7 nucleotides align to TRBD1. The CDR3 contains 16 residues. Trimming at V came to 6 bases and at J to 4 bases, leaving 14 bases not matched to a gene. Germline assignment: CDR1 MNHNS and CDR2 SASEGT. The DNA for the CDR3 is TGTGCCAGCAGGGCACAGGTGACAGGGTTTAGCTATGGCTACACCTTC. It specifies CASRAQVTGFSYGYTF.

The genes are TRBV11-1 and TRBJ1-3, with D possibly being TRBD1 (6 bases). Trimming pared 4 bases from V and 3 bases from J, leaving 16 bases between. The V gene's germline CDR1 is SGHAT and CDR2 FQDESV (reference sequence). The CDR3 loop spans 16 amino acids. The CDR3: CASSSVPGASGNTIYF. CDR3 DNA: TGTGCCAGCAGCTCCGTACCGGGGGCTAGTGGAAACACCATATATTTT.

The rearrangement uses TRBV6-5 and TRBJ2-1, with 8 nucleotides matching TRBD1. CDR1 and CDR2 (germline): MNHEY, SVGAGI. V trimming: 5 bases; J trimming: 2 bases; junction bases outside the gene matches: 2. CDR3 length: 14 amino acids. The CDR3 sequence: CASSPTGAYNEQFF. CDR3 DNA sequence: TGTGCCAGCAGTCCGACAGGGGCCTACAATGAGCAGTTCTTC.

In its sample, this clonotype was seen a few times. This sequence joins TRBV6-5 and TRBJ1-4; no clear D gene. Germline values: CDR1 MNHEY, CDR2 SVGAGI. This CDR3 region has 14 residues. Deletions cut 0 bases from V and 8 bases from J, with 10 bases between. Here the CDR3 DNA reads TGTGCCAGCAGTTACTCGACGGTCGGGGAAAAACTGTTTTTT. Translating it yields CASSYSTVGEKLFF.

By sample share, this clonotype is medium-sized. V gene TRBV11-1 combines with J gene TRBJ2-3; tentatively, D is TRBD2 (6 bases). Per the germline V gene, CDR1 is SGHAT and CDR2 is FQDESV (reference sequence). The CDR3 spans 15 residues. Between the trimmed V and J ends, which lost 1 base and 2 bases, there was a span of 10 bases. DNA of the CDR3: TGTGCCAGCAGCTTAGAAGCTAGCGCCACAGATACGCAGTATTTT. It is translated as CASSLEASATDTQYF.

In this sample, this clonotype is medium-sized. The J gene is TRBJ2-1, the V gene TRBV19; 13 nucleotides agree with TRBD2. CDR1 LNHDA and CDR2 SQIVND come from the germline V gene (reference sequence). With V trimmed by 6 bases and J by 9 bases, 5 bases remained unmatched. The CDR3 is 14 residues long. CDR3: CASRVTSGGAEQFF. The DNA for the CDR3 is TGTGCCAGTAGGGTCACTAGCGGGGGGGCTGAGCAGTTCTTC. Full variable domain (outside the CDR3, taken from reference TRBV19 and TRBJ2-1): DGGITQSPKYLFRKEGQNVTLSCEQNLNHDAMYWYRQDPGQGLRLIYYSQIVNDFQKGDIAEGYSVSREKKESFPLTVTSAQKNPTAFYLCASRVTSGGAEQFFGPGTRLTVL.

A word on this clonotype: A single base separates this from a much larger clone, so it may be a read error. J is TRBJ1-2 and V is TRBV27; maybe TRBD1 (5 bases). The CDR3 has 14 residues. V lost 3 bases to trimming and J lost 6 bases, with 14 bases between them. Germline V gene lookup returns CDR1 MNHEY and CDR2 SMNVEV (reference sequence). DNA for the CDR3: TGTGCCAGCAGTTTGTCAGGGTCGAACGATGGCTACACCTTC. Its translation is CASSLSGSNDGYTF.

By share, this clonotype counts as medium-sized. The chain joins TRBV5-6 to TRBJ2-7, with a tentative D call TRBD1 (6 bases). In germline, CDR1 is SGHDT, CDR2 YYEEEE. This CDR3 has 15 amino acids. V lost 4 bases to trimming and J lost 0 bases, with 14 bases between them. CDR3 region: CASSRTPDSSYEQYF. Here the CDR3 DNA reads TGTGCCAGCAGCCGAACTCCGGACAGCTCCTACGAGCAGTACTTC.

The rearrangement joins TRBV14 to TRBJ2-3; TRBD1 matches at 8 bases. Per germline, CDR1 SGHDN and CDR2 FVKESK. CDR3 size: 13 residues. After removal of 4 bases from V and 5 bases from J, the junction contained 2 bases not matched to a gene. This CDR3 is CASSRDRRDTQYF. CDR3 DNA: TGTGCCAGCAGCCGGGACAGGAGAGATACGCAGTATTTT.

The chain links TRBV20-1 to TRBJ1-5; unclear D gene. In germline, CDR1 is DFQATT, CDR2 SNEGSKA (reference sequence). The ends were cut back, 4 bases at V and 1 base at J, with 5 bases in the middle. This CDR3 has 12 residues. The CDR3 DNA sequence: TGCAGTGCTACCGCCAGCAATCAGCCCCAGCATTTT. Translating gives CSATASNQPQHF.

This clonotype has more than one count but fewer than ten. The J gene is TRBJ2-7, the V gene TRBV29-1, with 10 nucleotides matching TRBD1. J was trimmed by 2 bases and V by 5 bases; bases with no gene match: 6. The germline V gene has CDR1 SQVTM and CDR2 ANQGSEA. The CDR3 is 14 residues long. Here the CDR3 reads CSVRAGTGAYEQYF. Here the CDR3 DNA reads TGCAGCGTTAGAGCCGGGACAGGGGCCTACGAGCAGTACTTC.

The chain couples TRBV5-4 to TRBJ1-2, with no clear D. The CDR3 contains 14 residues. Germline loops: CDR1 SGHNT, CDR2 YYREEE (reference sequence). Trimming removed 7 bases at V and 0 bases at J, with 13 bases between. The CDR3 DNA sequence: TGTGCCAGCCCTAAGGTCCCTCCTAACTATGGCTACACCTTC. Translating it yields CASPKVPPNYGYTF.

This clonotype appeared a single time. The J gene is TRBJ1-2, the V gene TRBV28; no definite D call. Per the germline V gene, CDR1 is MDHEN and CDR2 is SYDVKM. The V and J ends lost 7 bases and 8 bases respectively, with 23 bases between them. CDR3 size: 15 residues. CDR3: CASNGVEIRLRGYTF. CDR3 sequence (DNA): TGTGCCAGCAACGGGGTGGAGATTCGCCTACGGGGCTACACCTTC.

The sample holds many counts of this clonotype. J is TRBJ1-5 and V is TRBV15, with 7 bases lining up with TRBD1. CDR1 is LNHNV, CDR2 YYDKDF, per germline (reference sequence). This CDR3 has 14 amino acids. Losses at the gene ends were 5 bases for V and 4 bases for J; bases not matched to a gene: 5. The CDR3 nucleotides read TGTGCCACCAGCCATCCGACAGGGAATCAGCCCCAGCATTTT. Protein sequence: CATSHPTGNQPQHF.

Concerning this clonotype itself: One end of the junction does not line up with germline, which may come from a read error. DNA for the CDR3: TGCGCCAGCCGGACAGGCGGAGACGAGCAGTACTTC. It specifies CASRTGGDEQYF. The rearrangement uses TRBV6-5 and TRBJ2-7; 7 bases are shared with TRBD1. The CDR3 has 12 residues. The germline gives CDR1 MNHEY, CDR2 SVGAGI.

The CDR3 nucleotides read TGTGCCAGCAGTGACCCGACAGCAACTAATGAAAAACTGTTTTTT. Its translation is CASSDPTATNEKLFF. The V and J genes are TRBV6-5 and TRBJ1-4, with a tentative D call TRBD1 (5 bases). V was clipped by 5 bases and J by 0 bases, with 10 bases between them. This CDR3 is built from 15 residues. In germline, CDR1 is MNHEY, CDR2 SVGAGI.